The entry below describes one T cell receptor (beta chain). TCRdb's copy holds only in-frame clones and misses some; the assay was immunoSEQ multiplex PCR. In the table there are 70,000 to 90,000 clones, around four fifths of which are singletons. This sample was taken from a study of cytomegalovirus exposure and HLA in healthy donors. The ends lost 4 bases at V and 4 bases at J; junction bases unmatched: 9. CDR3 length: 15 residues. The germline V gene encodes CDR1 SGHNT and CDR2 YYREEE (reference sequence). The sequence derives from a man aged 30 to 45 in good health and CMV-seronegative. The chain has TRBV5-4 and TRBJ2-5; TRBD2 agrees at 8 bases. What was sequenced was PBMCs. CDR3 in DNA: TGTGCCAGCAGCCTATCACGGGGGGGAGGAGAGACCCAGTACTTC. Its translation: CASSLSRGGGETQYF. Variable domain in full (rest from reference TRBV5-4 and TRBJ2-5): ETGVTQSPTHLIKTRGQQVTLRCSSQSGHNTVSWYQQALGQGPQFIFQYYREEENGRGNFPPRFSGLQFPNYSSELNVNALELDDSALYLCASSLSRGGGETQYFGPGTRLLVL.